Many counts were recorded for the clone carrying this TCR beta chain. Its antigen is still unknown. Researchers amplified the TCR beta CDR3 regions from RNA transcripts. The HTBI primer set drove a first-round RT-PCR of the TCR CDR3. MiXCR, run by TCRdb on the multiplex PCR reads, gives a single entry per CDR3 protein. The profile shows over 250,000 distinct CDR3 sequences, 25% to 30% of them singletons. The patients, who ranged from 18 to 65 in age, presented with newly diagnosed hyperthyroidism lasting under 2 months. Diagnostic assessment was based on clinical symptoms, serum thyroxine and TRAb, thyroid ultrasound and orbital computed tomography. A 10 ml volume of fresh peripheral blood provided the PBMCs. The data are from a study of T cells in Graves' hyperthyroidism and ophthalmopathy. Regarding the study as a whole: In the analysis, a 13 V-J model separated ophthalmopathy from stable hyperthyroidism.

This CDR3 has 15 amino acids. J was trimmed by 3 bases and V by 6 bases; bases with no gene match: 7. The chain is built from TRBV12-3 or TRBV12-4 and TRBJ2-2; 7 bases are a match to TRBD1. Sequenced material: blood. The sequence came from a man aged 40-49 years with Graves' hyperthyroidism that later progressed to Graves' ophthalmopathy. The CDR3 DNA reads TGTGCCAGCAGGGGACAGATTAGGGACACCGGGGAGCTGTTTTTT. Translating gives CASRGQIRDTGELFF.